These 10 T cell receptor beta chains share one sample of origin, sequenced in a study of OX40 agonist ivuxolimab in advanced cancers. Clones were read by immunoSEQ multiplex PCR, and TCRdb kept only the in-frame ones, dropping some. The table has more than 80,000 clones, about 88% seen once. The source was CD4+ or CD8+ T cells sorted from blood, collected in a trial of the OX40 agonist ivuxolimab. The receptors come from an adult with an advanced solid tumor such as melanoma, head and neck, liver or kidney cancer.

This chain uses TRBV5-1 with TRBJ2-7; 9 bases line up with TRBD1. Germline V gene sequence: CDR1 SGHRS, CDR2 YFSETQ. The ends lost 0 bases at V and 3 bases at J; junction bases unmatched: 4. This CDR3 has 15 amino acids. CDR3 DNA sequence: TGCGCCAGCAGCTTGGAACAGGGGGCTCTCTACGAGCAGTACTTC. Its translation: CASSLEQGALYEQYF.

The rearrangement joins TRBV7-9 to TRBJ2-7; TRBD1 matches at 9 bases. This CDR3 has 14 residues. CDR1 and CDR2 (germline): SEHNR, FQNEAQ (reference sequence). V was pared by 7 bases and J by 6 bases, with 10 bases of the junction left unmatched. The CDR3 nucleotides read TGTGCCAGCACCCGGGACAGGGTTTATCGCGAGCAGTACTTC. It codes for CASTRDRVYREQYF.

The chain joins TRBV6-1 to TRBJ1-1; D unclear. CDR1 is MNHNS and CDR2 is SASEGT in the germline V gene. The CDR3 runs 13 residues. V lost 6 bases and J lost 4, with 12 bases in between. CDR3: CASSPRWGTEAFF. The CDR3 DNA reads TGTGCCAGCAGCCCACGGTGGGGCACTGAAGCTTTCTTT.

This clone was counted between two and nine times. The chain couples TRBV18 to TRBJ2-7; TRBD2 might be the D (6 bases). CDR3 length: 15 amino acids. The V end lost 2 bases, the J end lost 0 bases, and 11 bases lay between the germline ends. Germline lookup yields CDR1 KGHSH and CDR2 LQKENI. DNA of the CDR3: TGTGCCAGCTCACCAGGTCCAGCGGGCTCCTACGAGCAGTACTTC. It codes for CASSPGPAGSYEQYF.

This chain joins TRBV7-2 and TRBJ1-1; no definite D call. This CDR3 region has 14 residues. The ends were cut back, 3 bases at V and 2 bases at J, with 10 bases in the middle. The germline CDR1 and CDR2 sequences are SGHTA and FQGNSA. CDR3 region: CASSLRRFNTEAFF. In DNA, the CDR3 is TGTGCCAGCAGCTTGAGACGTTTTAACACTGAAGCTTTCTTT.

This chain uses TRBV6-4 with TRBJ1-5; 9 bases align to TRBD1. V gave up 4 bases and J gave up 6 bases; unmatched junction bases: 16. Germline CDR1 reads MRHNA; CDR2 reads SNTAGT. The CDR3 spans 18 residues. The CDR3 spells CASSVPPRDREPPQPQHF. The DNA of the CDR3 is TGTGCCAGCAGTGTACCTCCCCGGGACAGGGAACCCCCTCAGCCCCAGCATTTT.

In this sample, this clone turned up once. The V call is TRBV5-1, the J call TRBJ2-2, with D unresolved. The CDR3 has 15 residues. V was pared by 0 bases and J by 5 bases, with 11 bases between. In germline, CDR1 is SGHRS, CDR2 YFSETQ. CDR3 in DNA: TGCGCCAGCAGCTTGGACGGTTACTATACCGGGGAGCTGTTTTTT. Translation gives CASSLDGYYTGELFF.

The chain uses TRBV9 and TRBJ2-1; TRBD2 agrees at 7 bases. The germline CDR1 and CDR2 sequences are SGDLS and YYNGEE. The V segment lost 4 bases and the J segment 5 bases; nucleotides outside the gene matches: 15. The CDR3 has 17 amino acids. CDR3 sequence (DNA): TGTGCCAGCAGCCCCGGACTAGAGTGGTATGGTAACAATGAGCAGTTCTTC. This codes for CASSPGLEWYGNNEQFF.

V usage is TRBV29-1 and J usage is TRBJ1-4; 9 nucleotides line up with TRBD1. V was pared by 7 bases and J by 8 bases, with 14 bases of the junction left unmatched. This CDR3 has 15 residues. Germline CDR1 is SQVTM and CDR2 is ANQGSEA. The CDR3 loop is CSAAVRDRVDEKLFF. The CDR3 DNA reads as TGCAGCGCCGCTGTGCGGGACAGGGTAGACGAAAAACTGTTTTTT.

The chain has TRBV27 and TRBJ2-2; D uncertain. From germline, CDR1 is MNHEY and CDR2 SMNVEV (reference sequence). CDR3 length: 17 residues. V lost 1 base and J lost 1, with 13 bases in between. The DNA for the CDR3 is TGTGCCAGCAGTTTATTGAGGCAGGTCCGGAACACCGGGGAGCTGTTTTTT. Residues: CASSLLRQVRNTGELFF.